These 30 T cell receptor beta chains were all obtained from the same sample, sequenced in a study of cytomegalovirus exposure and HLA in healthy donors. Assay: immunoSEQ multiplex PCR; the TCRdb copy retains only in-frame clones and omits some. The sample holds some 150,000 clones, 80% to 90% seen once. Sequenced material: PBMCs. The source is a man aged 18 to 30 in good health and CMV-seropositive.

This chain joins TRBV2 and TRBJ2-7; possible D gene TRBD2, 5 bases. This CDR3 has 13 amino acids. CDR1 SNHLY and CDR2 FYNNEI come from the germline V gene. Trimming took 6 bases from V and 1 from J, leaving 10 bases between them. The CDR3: CASRVTSSYEQYF. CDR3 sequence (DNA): TGTGCCAGCAGGGTTACTAGTTCCTACGAGCAGTACTTC.

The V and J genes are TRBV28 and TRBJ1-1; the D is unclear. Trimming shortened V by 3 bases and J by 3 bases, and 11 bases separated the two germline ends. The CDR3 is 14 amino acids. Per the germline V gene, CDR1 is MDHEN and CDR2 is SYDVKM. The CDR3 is CASSLVAGDTEAFF. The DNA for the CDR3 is TGTGCCAGCAGTTTGGTTGCCGGGGACACTGAAGCTTTCTTT.

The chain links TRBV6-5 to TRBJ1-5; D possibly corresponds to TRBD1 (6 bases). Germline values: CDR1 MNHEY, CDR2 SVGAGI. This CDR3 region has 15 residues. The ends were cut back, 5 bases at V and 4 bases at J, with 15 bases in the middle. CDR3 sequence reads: CASSNHRDGNQPQHF. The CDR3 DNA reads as TGTGCCAGCAGTAACCACAGGGACGGGAATCAGCCCCAGCATTTT.

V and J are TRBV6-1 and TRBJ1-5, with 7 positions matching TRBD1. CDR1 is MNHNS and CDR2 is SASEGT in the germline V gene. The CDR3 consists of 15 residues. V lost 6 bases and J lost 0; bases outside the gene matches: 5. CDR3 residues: CASRRGQNSNQPQHF. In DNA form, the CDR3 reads TGTGCCAGCAGGAGGGGACAGAATAGCAATCAGCCCCAGCATTTT.

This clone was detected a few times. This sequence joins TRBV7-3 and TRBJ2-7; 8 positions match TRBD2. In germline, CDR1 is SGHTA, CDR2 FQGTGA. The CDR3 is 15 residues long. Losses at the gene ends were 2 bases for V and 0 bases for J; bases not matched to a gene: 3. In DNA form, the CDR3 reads TGTGCCAGCAGCTTACAGCGGGGGCCCTCCTACGAGCAGTACTTC. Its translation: CASSLQRGPSYEQYF.

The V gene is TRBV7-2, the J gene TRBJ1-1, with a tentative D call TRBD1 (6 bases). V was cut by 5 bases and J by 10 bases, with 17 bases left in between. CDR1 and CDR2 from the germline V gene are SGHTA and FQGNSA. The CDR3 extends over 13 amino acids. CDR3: CASSLSTGPPAFF. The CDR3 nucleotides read TGTGCCAGCAGCCTTTCGACAGGACCTCCAGCTTTCTTT. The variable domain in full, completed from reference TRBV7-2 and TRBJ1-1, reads GAGVSQSPSNKVTEKGKDVELRCDPISGHTALYWYRQSLGQGLEFLIYFQGNSAPDKSGLPSDRFSAERTGGSVSTLTIQRTQQEDSAVYLCASSLSTGPPAFFGQGTRLTVV.

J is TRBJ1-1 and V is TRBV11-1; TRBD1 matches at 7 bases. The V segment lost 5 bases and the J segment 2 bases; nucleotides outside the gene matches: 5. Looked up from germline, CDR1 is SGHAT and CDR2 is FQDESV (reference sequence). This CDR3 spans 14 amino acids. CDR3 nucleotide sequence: TGTGCCAGCAGCATCGGGACAGTCAACACTGAAGCTTTCTTT. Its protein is CASSIGTVNTEAFF.

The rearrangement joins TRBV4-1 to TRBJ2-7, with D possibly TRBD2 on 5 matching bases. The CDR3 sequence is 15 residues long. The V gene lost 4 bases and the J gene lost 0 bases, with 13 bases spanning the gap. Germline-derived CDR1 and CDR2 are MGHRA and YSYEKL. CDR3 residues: CASSRTEGSSYEQYF. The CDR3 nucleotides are TGCGCCAGCAGCCGTACGGAAGGGAGCTCCTACGAGCAGTACTTC.

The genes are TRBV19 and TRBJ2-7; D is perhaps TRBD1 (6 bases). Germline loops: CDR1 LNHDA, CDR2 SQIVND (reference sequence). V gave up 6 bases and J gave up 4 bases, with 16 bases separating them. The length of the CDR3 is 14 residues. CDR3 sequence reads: CASSPKGDRYEQYF. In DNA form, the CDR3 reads TGTGCCAGTAGCCCGAAGGGGGATCGTTACGAGCAGTACTTC.

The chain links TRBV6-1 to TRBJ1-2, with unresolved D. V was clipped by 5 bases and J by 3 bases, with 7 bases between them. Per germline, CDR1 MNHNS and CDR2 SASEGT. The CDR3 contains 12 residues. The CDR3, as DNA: TGTGCCAGCAGTAAGTCGGACTATGGCTACACCTTC. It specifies CASSKSDYGYTF.

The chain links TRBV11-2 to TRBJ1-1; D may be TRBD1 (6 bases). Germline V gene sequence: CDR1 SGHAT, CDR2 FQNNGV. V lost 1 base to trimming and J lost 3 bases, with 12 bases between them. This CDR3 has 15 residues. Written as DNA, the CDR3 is TGTGCCAGCAGCTTAGTCGGGGGGCGGGACACTGAAGCTTTCTTT. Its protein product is CASSLVGGRDTEAFF.

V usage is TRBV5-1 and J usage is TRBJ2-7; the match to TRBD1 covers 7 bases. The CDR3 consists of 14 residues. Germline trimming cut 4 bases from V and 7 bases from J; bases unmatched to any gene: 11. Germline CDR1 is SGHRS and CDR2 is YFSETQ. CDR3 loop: CASSTGQAAEEQYF. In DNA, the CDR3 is TGCGCCAGCAGCACCGGACAGGCGGCGGAGGAGCAGTACTTC.

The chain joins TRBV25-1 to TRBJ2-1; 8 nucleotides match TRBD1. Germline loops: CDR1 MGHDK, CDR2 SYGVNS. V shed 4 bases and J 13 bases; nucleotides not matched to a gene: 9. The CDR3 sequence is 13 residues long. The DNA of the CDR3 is TGTGCCAGCAGTGGGCCAGGGGGCTCGGATCAGTTCTTC. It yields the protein CASSGPGGSDQFF.

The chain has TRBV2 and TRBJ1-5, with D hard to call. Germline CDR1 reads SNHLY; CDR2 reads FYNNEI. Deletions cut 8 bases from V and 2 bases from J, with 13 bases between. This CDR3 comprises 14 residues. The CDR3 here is CASGQALRNQPQHF. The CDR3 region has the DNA TGTGCCAGCGGGCAGGCATTACGCAATCAGCCCCAGCATTTT.

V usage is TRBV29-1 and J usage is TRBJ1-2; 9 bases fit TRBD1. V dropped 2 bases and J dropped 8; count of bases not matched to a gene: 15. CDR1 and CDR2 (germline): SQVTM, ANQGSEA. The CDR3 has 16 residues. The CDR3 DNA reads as TGCAGCGTTGAAAGGCTACCGGGACAGGGACCGCGGGGCTACACCTTC. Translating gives CSVERLPGQGPRGYTF.

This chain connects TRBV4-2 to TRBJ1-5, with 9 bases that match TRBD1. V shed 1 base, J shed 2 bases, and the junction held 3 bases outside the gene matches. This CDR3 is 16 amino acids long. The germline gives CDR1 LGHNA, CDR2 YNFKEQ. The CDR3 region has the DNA TGTGCCAGCAGCCAAGGGACAGGGGCCGGCAATCAGCCCCAGCATTTT. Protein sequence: CASSQGTGAGNQPQHF.

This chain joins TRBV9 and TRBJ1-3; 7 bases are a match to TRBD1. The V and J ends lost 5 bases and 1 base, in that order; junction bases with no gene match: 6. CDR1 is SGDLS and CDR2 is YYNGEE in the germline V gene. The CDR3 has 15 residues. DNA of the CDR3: TGTGCCAGCAGTCTTACAGGGGATTCTGGAAACACCATATATTTT. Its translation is CASSLTGDSGNTIYF.

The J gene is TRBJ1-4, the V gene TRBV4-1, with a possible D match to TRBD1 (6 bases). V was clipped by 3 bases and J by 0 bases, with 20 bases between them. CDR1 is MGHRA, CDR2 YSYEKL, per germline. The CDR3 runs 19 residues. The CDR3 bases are TGCGCCAGCAGCCAGCGACAGGTCCCCCCCCTTGCAACTAATGAAAAACTGTTTTTT. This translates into CASSQRQVPPLATNEKLFF.

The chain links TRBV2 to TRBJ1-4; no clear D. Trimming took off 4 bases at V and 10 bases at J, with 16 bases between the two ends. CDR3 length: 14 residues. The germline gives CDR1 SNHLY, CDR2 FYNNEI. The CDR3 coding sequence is TGTGCCAGCAGTGTTGACCCCCAAAGAGGAAAACTGTTTTTT. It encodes CASSVDPQRGKLFF.

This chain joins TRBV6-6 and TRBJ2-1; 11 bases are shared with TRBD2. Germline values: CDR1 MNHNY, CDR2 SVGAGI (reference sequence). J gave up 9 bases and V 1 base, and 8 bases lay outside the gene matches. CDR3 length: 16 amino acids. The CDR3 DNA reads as TGTGCCAGCAGTTACTTAGGGACTAGCGGCAGGACTGAGCAGTTCTTC. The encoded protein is CASSYLGTSGRTEQFF.

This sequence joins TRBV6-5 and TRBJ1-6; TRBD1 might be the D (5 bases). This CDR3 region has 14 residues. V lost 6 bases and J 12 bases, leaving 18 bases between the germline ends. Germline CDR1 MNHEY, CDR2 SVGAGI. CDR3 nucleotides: TGTGCCAGCAGCCCTGACCAACCCGGGGGACCCCTCCACTTT. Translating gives CASSPDQPGGPLHF.

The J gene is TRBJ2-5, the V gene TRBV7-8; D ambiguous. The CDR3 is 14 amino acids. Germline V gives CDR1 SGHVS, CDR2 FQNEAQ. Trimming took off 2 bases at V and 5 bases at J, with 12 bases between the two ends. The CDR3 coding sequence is TGTGCCAGCAGCTTATCTAACGTGAGGGAGACCCAGTACTTC. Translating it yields CASSLSNVRETQYF.

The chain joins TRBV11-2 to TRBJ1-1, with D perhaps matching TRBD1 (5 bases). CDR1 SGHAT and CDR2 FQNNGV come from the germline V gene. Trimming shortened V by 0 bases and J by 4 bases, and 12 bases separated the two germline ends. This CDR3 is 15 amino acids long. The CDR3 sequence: CASSLERQGGTEAFF. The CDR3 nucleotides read TGTGCCAGCAGCTTAGAGAGGCAGGGCGGCACTGAAGCTTTCTTT.

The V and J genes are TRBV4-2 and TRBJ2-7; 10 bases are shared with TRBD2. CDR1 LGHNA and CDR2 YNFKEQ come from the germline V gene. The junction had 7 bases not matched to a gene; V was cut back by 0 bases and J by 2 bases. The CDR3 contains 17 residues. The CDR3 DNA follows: TGTGCCAGCAGCCAAGATCCGGCTAGCGGGAGCGCCTACGAGCAGTACTTC. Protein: CASSQDPASGSAYEQYF.

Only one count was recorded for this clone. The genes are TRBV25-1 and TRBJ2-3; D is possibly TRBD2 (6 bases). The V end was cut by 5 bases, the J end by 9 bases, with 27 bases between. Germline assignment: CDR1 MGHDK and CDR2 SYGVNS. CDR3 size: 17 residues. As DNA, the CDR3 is TGTGCCAGCAGTCCCCGGGACTCACTACCAGCGGAGGAGACGCAGTATTTT. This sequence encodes CASSPRDSLPAEETQYF.

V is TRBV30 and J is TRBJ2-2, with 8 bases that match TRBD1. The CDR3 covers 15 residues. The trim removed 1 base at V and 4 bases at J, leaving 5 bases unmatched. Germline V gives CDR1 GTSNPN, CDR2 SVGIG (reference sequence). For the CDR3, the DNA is TGTGCCTGGAGTGGACAGGGGAGTTCCACCGGGGAGCTGTTTTTT. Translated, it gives CAWSGQGSSTGELFF.

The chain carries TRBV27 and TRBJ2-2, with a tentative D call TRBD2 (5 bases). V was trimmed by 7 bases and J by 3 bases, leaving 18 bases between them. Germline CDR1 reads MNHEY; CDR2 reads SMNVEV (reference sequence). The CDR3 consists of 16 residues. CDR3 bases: TGTGCCAGCACCCAAAACGGGAACAGTTACACCGGGGAGCTGTTTTTT. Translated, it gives CASTQNGNSYTGELFF.

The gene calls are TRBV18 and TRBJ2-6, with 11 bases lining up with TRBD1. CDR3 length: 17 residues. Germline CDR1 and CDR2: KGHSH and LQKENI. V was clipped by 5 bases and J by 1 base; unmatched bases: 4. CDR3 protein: CASSMGTGGSGANVLTF. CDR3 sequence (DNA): TGTGCCAGCTCAATGGGGACAGGGGGTTCTGGGGCCAACGTCCTGACTTTC.

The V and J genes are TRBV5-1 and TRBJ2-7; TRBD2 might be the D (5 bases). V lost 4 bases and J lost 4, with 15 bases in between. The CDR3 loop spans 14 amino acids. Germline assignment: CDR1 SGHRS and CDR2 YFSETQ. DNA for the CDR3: TGCGCCAGCAGCCACTTGGAGGCCTCTTACGAGCAGTACTTC. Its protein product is CASSHLEASYEQYF.

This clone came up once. As DNA, the CDR3 is TGCGCCAGCAGCCAAGAACGGAGGGCTAGCGAATACACAGATACGCAGTATTTT. Its protein is CASSQERRASEYTDTQYF. This chain uses TRBV4-1 with TRBJ2-3; perhaps TRBD2 as D (6 bases). The CDR3 loop spans 18 amino acids. The ends were cut back, 0 bases at V and 2 bases at J, with 18 bases in the middle. Germline CDR1 and CDR2: MGHRA and YSYEKL.